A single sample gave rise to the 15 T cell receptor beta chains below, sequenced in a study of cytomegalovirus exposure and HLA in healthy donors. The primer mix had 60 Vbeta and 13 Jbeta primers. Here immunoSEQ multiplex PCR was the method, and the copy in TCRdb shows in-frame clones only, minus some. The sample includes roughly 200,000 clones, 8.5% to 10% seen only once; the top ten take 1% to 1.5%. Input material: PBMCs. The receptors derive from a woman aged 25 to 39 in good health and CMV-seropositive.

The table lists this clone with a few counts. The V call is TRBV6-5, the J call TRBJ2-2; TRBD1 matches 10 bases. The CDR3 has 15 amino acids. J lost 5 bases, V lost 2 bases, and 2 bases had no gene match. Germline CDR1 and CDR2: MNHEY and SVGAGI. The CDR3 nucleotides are TGTGCCAGCAGTTACCGGGACAGGGGTACCGGGGAGCTGTTTTTT. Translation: CASSYRDRGTGELFF.

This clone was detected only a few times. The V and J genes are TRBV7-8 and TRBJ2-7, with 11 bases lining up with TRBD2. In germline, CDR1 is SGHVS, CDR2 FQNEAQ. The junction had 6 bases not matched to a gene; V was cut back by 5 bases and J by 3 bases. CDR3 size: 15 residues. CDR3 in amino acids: CASSLPTSGIYEQYF. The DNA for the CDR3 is TGTGCCAGCAGCCTCCCGACTAGCGGGATCTACGAGCAGTACTTC.

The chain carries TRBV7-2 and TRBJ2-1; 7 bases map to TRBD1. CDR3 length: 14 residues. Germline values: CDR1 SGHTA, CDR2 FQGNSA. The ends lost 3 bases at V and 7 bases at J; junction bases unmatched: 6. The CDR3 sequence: CASSFHRGQNEQFF. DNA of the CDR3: TGTGCCAGCAGCTTTCACAGGGGACAAAATGAGCAGTTCTTC.

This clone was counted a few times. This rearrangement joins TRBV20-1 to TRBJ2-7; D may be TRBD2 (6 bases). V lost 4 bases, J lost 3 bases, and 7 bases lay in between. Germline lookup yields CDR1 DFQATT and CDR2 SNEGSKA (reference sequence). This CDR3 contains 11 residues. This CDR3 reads CSAKDYYEQYF. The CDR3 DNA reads TGCAGTGCTAAGGACTACTACGAGCAGTACTTC.

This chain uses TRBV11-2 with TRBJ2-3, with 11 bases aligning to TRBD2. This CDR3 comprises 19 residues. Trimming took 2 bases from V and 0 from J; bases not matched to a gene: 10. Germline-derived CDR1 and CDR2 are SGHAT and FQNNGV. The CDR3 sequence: CASSLTPGTSGPSTDTQYF. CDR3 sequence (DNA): TGTGCCAGCAGCTTAACCCCCGGGACTAGCGGACCGAGCACAGATACGCAGTATTTT.

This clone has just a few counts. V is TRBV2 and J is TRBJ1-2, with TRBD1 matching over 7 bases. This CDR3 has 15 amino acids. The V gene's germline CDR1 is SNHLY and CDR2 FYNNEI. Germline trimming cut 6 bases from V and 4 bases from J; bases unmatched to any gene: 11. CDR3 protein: CASSEQGMGSYGYTF. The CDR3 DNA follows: TGTGCCAGCAGCGAACAGGGGATGGGCTCCTATGGCTACACCTTC.

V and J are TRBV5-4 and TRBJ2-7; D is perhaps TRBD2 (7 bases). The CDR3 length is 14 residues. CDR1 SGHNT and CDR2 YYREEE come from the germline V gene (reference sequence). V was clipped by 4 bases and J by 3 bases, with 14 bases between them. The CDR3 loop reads CASSPRGGDYEQYF. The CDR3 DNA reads TGTGCCAGCAGCCCAAGGGGGGGGGACTACGAGCAGTACTTC. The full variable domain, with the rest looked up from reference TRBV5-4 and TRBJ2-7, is ETGVTQSPTHLIKTRGQQVTLRCSSQSGHNTVSWYQQALGQGPQFIFQYYREEENGRGNFPPRFSGLQFPNYSSELNVNALELDDSALYLCASSPRGGDYEQYFGPGTRLTVT.

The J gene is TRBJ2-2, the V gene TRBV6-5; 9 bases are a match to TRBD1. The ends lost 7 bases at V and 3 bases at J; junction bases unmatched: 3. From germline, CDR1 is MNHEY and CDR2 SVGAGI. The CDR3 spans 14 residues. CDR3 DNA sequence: TGTGCCAGCAAAAGGACAGGGGACACCGGGGAGCTGTTTTTT. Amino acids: CASKRTGDTGELFF.

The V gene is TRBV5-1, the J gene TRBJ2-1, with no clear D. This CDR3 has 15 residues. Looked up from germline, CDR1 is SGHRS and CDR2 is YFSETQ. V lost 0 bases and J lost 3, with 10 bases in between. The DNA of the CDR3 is TGCGCCAGCAGCTTGGGGGTGCTAGACTACAATGAGCAGTTCTTC. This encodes CASSLGVLDYNEQFF.

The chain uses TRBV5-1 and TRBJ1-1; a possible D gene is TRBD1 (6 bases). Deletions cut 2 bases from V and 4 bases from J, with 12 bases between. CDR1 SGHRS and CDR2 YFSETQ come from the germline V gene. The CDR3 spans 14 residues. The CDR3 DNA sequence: TGCGCCAGCAGCTTACTACAGGGCGTCACTGAAGCTTTCTTT. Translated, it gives CASSLLQGVTEAFF.

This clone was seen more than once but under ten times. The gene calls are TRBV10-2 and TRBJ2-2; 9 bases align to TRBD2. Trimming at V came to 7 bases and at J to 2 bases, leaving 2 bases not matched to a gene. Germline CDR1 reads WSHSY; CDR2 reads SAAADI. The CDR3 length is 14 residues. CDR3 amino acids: CASTSGTNTGELFF. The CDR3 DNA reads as TGCGCCAGCACTAGCGGGACAAACACCGGGGAGCTGTTTTTT.

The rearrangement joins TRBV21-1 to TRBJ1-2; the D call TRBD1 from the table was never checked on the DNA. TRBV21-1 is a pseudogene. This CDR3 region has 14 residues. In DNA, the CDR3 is TGTGCCAGCACCGGGACAAGGGTTAACTATGGCTACACCTTC. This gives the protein CASTGTRVNYGYTF.

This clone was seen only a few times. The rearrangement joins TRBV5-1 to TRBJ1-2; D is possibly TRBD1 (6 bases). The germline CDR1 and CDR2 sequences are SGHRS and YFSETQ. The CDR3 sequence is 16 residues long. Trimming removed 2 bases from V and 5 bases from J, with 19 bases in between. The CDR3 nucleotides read TGCGCCAGCAGCTTAGGCGGCGGCAGGGGCGGTTATGGCTACACCTTC. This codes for CASSLGGGRGGYGYTF.

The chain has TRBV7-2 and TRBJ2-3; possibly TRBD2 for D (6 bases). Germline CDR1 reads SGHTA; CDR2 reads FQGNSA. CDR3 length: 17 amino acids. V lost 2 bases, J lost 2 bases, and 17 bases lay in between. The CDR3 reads CASSLLGDFRVTDTQYF. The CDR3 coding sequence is TGTGCCAGCAGCTTACTGGGGGACTTTCGAGTCACAGATACGCAGTATTTT.

In DNA form, the CDR3 reads TGCACCAGCAGCCAAGTGACTAGCGGGAGTTACGAGCAGTACTTC. Protein: CTSSQVTSGSYEQYF. This chain connects TRBV1 to TRBJ2-7; TRBD2 is the table's D call and was not checked against the DNA. TRBV1 counts as a pseudogene. CDR3 length equals 15 residues.